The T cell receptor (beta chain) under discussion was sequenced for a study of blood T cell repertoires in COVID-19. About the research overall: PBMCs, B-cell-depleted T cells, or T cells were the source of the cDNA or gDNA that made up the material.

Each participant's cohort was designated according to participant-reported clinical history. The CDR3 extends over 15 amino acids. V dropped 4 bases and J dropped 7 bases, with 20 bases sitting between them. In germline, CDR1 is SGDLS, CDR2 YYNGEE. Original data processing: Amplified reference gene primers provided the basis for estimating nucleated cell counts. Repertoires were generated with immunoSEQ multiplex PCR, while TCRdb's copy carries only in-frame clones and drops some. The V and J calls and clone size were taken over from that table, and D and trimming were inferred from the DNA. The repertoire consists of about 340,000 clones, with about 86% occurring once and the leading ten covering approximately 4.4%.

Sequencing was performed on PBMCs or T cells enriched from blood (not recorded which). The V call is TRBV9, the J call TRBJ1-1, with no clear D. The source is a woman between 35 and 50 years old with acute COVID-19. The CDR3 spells CASSPNLAPKYEAFF. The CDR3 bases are TGTGCCAGCAGCCCAAATCTGGCCCCGAAATATGAAGCTTTCTTT.